One sample yielded the 11 T cell receptor beta chains listed below, sequenced in a study of cytomegalovirus exposure and HLA in healthy donors. Both 60 Vbeta primers and 13 Jbeta primers went into the PCR. TCRdb's copy holds only in-frame clones and misses some; the assay was immunoSEQ multiplex PCR. This table holds some 120,000 clones, 60% to 85% found once. The sample comprised PBMCs. These TCRs come from a female donor in good health and CMV-seronegative.

This clone was observed a few times. V and J are TRBV18 and TRBJ1-5; weak D call: TRBD1 (5 bases). The V gene's germline CDR1 is KGHSH and CDR2 LQKENI. The CDR3 consists of 18 residues. Trimming cost V 4 bases and J 0 bases, with 19 bases left between them. For the CDR3, the DNA is TGTGCCAGCTCACAGATCGGCCGGGGGGTCTATAGCAATCAGCCCCAGCATTTT. Translating gives CASSQIGRGVYSNQPQHF.

This clone was seen a few times. The V call is TRBV27, the J call TRBJ1-5; 7 bases map to TRBD1. The CDR3 contains 16 residues. Per the germline V gene, CDR1 is MNHEY and CDR2 is SMNVEV (reference sequence). V was clipped by 5 bases and J by 4 bases; unmatched bases: 11. This chain's CDR3 is CASSPLQGTGNQPQHF. The DNA of the CDR3 is TGTGCCAGCAGTCCCTTACAGGGGACGGGGAATCAGCCCCAGCATTTT.

In this sample, this clone turned up once. The chain carries TRBV6-4 and TRBJ2-3, with D possibly matching TRBD2 (6 bases). The CDR3 is 14 amino acids. V lost 4 bases and J lost 5, with 13 bases in between. Germline CDR1 and CDR2: MRHNA and SNTAGT. CDR3 in amino acids: CASSAGLGGDTQYF. DNA of the CDR3: TGTGCCAGCAGTGCCGGTCTCGGGGGAGATACGCAGTATTTT.

The rearrangement uses TRBV28 and TRBJ2-5; possibly TRBD1 for D (5 bases). Germline V gene sequence: CDR1 MDHEN, CDR2 SYDVKM. Trimming cost V 5 bases and J 5 bases, with 18 bases left between them. The CDR3 runs to 15 residues. The CDR3 is CASSGLAGFGETQYF. In nucleotides, the CDR3 is TGTGCCAGCAGTGGTTTAGCAGGGTTCGGGGAGACCCAGTACTTC. The full variable domain, in which reference TRBV28 and TRBJ2-5 provide the parts outside the CDR3, is DVKVTQSSRYLVKRTGEKVFLECVQDMDHENMFWYRQDPGLGLRLIYFSYDVKMKEKGDIPEGYSVSREKKERFSLILESASTNQTSMYLCASSGLAGFGETQYFGPGTRLLVL.

V usage is TRBV7-9 and J usage is TRBJ1-1; no clear D gene. CDR1 is SEHNR, CDR2 FQNEAQ, per germline (reference sequence). Trimming stripped 0 bases from V and 10 bases from J, with 21 bases between. The CDR3 has 16 amino acids. The CDR3, as DNA: TGTGCCAGCAGCTTAGCGCTGTTGGCCGCACCAGAGGTAGCTTTCTTT. This codes for CASSLALLAAPEVAFF. The variable domain in full, with the rest retrieved from reference TRBV7-9 and TRBJ1-1, is DTGVSQNPRHKITKRGQNVTFRCDPISEHNRLYWYRQTLGQGPEFLTYFQNEAQLEKSRLLSDRFSAERPKGSFSTLEIQRTEQGDSAMYLCASSLALLAAPEVAFFGQGTRLTVV.

The chain employs TRBV30 and TRBJ2-1; a possible D gene is TRBD1 (5 bases). V lost 8 bases and J 0 bases, leaving 14 bases between the germline ends. Germline V lookup: CDR1 GTSNPN, CDR2 SVGIG (reference sequence). The length of the CDR3 is 14 residues. The CDR3 DNA sequence: TGTGCCAGACTGGGGCGCAGCTCCTACAATGAGCAGTTCTTC. Encoded protein: CARLGRSSYNEQFF.

This chain connects TRBV7-9 to TRBJ2-5; TRBD2 matches at 8 bases. The CDR3 runs to 13 residues. V trimming: 1 base; J trimming: 5 bases; junction bases outside the gene matches: 0. Germline values: CDR1 SEHNR, CDR2 FQNEAQ (reference sequence). The CDR3 bases are TGTGCCAGCAGCTTAGGACTAGCGGAGACCCAGTACTTC. It translates to CASSLGLAETQYF.

The gene calls are TRBV9 and TRBJ1-2, with 12 bases matching TRBD1. The V and J ends lost 2 bases and 5 bases, in that order; junction bases with no gene match: 4. The CDR3 extends over 15 amino acids. Germline V lookup: CDR1 SGDLS, CDR2 YYNGEE. CDR3 protein: CASSVGQGAAYGYTF. In DNA form, the CDR3 reads TGTGCCAGCAGCGTGGGACAGGGGGCAGCGTATGGCTACACCTTC.

This clone was counted only a few times. The chain joins TRBV7-9 to TRBJ2-1, with 15 bases aligning to TRBD2. The CDR3 sequence is 15 residues long. Germline-derived CDR1 and CDR2 are SEHNR and FQNEAQ (reference sequence). CDR3 nucleotide sequence: TGTTCCACCGGACTAGCGGGAGGGCCGCCGAATGAGCAGTTCTTC. Its translation is CSTGLAGGPPNEQFF.

This chain joins TRBV5-1 and TRBJ2-2, with D possibly TRBD1 on 7 matching bases. Germline V gene sequence: CDR1 SGHRS, CDR2 YFSETQ. This CDR3 contains 15 residues. Trimming removed 0 bases at V and 4 bases at J, with 10 bases between. The CDR3 protein is CASSLEEGATGELFF. The CDR3 nucleotides read TGCGCCAGCAGCTTGGAGGAGGGGGCCACCGGGGAGCTGTTTTTT.

The chain joins TRBV5-1 to TRBJ1-1; D is unclear. Germline V gives CDR1 SGHRS, CDR2 YFSETQ. The V end was cut by 0 bases, the J end by 0 bases, with 3 bases between. This CDR3 region has 13 residues. In DNA form, the CDR3 reads TGCGCCAGCAGCTTGGCCGTGAACACTGAAGCTTTCTTT. Translated: CASSLAVNTEAFF.